This TCR beta chain was identified during a study of identical twins. TCRdb re-derived calls from the 5' RACE reads in MiXCR, one entry per CDR3 protein. The sample lists some 710,000 distinct CDR3 sequences, 5.5% to 6.5% occurring once. This clonotype was detected ten times or more. The clonotype was recovered from a man younger than 35 in good health. The sample consisted of naive T cells sorted from blood.

CDR3: CASSTDSFSGPGANVLTF. The CDR3 DNA reads TGTGCCAGCAGTACCGACAGTTTCAGCGGCCCTGGGGCCAACGTCCTGACTTTC. J is TRBJ2-6 and V is TRBV12-3 or TRBV12-4, with D perhaps given as TRBD1 or TRBD2 (5 bases each). V shed 5 bases and J shed 2 bases, with 19 bases lying between them. The CDR3 runs to 18 residues.